A selection of T cell receptor beta chains follows, all from one sample in a study of blood T cell repertoires in COVID-19. Produced via immunoSEQ multiplex PCR; TCRdb's table is partial and in-frame only. The sample consists of just over 650,000 clones, just under 90% of them appearing once. The sequencing sample was made of peripheral blood. The receptors were gathered from a woman between 18 and 29 years old with acute or convalescent COVID-19. Each CDR3 is given with its conserved first and last residue. Each record gives: J gene, clone size, V gene, D gene, CDR3 DNA, CDR3 protein. D genes are given only for firm matches. A row's size may be missing; if present it is once, few, many or a size class.

j_call: TRBJ2-3; clone_size: once; v_call: TRBV6-2/TRBV6-3; d_call: .; cdr3_nt: TGTGCCAGCAGTTACTCGGGTGGAGTGAGCACAGATACGCAGTATTTT; cdr3_aa: CASSYSGGVSTDTQYF
j_call: TRBJ2-7; clone_size: .; v_call: TRBV6-6; d_call: TRBD1; cdr3_nt: TGTGCCAGCAGTCGGCCCGGGACAGGCTTCTACGAGCAGTACTTC; cdr3_aa: CASSRPGTGFYEQYF
j_call: TRBJ1-1; clone_size: .; v_call: TRBV27; d_call: TRBD1; cdr3_nt: TGTGCCAGCAGCCCTCAGGGGGCTAAGAACACTGAAGCTTTCTTT; cdr3_aa: CASSPQGAKNTEAFF
j_call: TRBJ1-1; clone_size: .; v_call: TRBV4-1; d_call: .; cdr3_nt: TGCGCCAGCAGCCAAGAGTGGAGGACAGCCTGGGTGAGCACTGAAGCTTTCTTT; cdr3_aa: CASSQEWRTAWVSTEAFF
j_call: TRBJ2-7; clone_size: .; v_call: TRBV5-1; d_call: TRBD2; cdr3_nt: TGCGCCAGCAGCCCGGCTAGCGGGGGGGCCTACGAGCAGTACTTC; cdr3_aa: CASSPASGGAYEQYF
j_call: TRBJ1-5; clone_size: .; v_call: TRBV4-3; d_call: .; cdr3_nt: TGCGCCAGCAGCCAAGATCACAGCCAGCCCCAGCATTTT; cdr3_aa: CASSQDHSQPQHF
j_call: TRBJ1-2; clone_size: .; v_call: TRBV9; d_call: TRBD1; cdr3_nt: TGTGCCAGCAGCGTAGACAGGGGTAGTTGGTCTGGCTACACCTTC; cdr3_aa: CASSVDRGSWSGYTF
j_call: TRBJ1-5; clone_size: .; v_call: TRBV18; d_call: .; cdr3_nt: TGTGCCAGCTCACCCGATGGCCCAGACTACAATCAGCCCCAGCATTTT; cdr3_aa: CASSPDGPDYNQPQHF
j_call: TRBJ1-1; clone_size: .; v_call: TRBV5-6; d_call: .; cdr3_nt: TGTGCCAGCAGCTTCCGGGGAACCAACACTGAAGCTTTCTTT; cdr3_aa: CASSFRGTNTEAFF
j_call: TRBJ1-2; clone_size: .; v_call: TRBV12-3/TRBV12-4; d_call: TRBD1; cdr3_nt: TGTGCCATCCTGGACAGGGTGAGGGGTGGCTACACCTTC; cdr3_aa: CAILDRVRGGYTF
j_call: TRBJ1-3; clone_size: .; v_call: TRBV12-3/TRBV12-4; d_call: .; cdr3_nt: TGTGCCAGCACCCCCAGGGTAGACACCATATATTTT; cdr3_aa: CASTPRVDTIYF
j_call: TRBJ1-1; clone_size: .; v_call: TRBV10-3; d_call: .; cdr3_nt: TGTGCCATCAGTGGCACGAGGTTCGGGATAAACACTGAAGCTTTCTTT; cdr3_aa: CAISGTRFGINTEAFF
j_call: TRBJ2-3; clone_size: .; v_call: TRBV7-2; d_call: TRBD2; cdr3_nt: TGTGCCAGCAGCTTGGGGAGCGGGAAAGATACGCAGTATTTT; cdr3_aa: CASSLGSGKDTQYF
j_call: TRBJ2-7; clone_size: once; v_call: TRBV7-6; d_call: TRBD2; cdr3_nt: TGTGCCAGCAGCCCAAATCGGGGGGTCCTCGACGAGCAGTACTTC; cdr3_aa: CASSPNRGVLDEQYF
j_call: TRBJ2-2; clone_size: .; v_call: TRBV2; d_call: .; cdr3_nt: TGTGCCAGCAGTGACTACAGGTTCACCGGGGAGCTGTTTTTT; cdr3_aa: CASSDYRFTGELFF
j_call: TRBJ1-1; clone_size: .; v_call: TRBV27; d_call: .; cdr3_nt: TGTGCCAGCAGTTTAGGGAGGAACACTGAAGCTTTCTTT; cdr3_aa: CASSLGRNTEAFF
j_call: TRBJ1-1; clone_size: .; v_call: TRBV5-4; d_call: .; cdr3_nt: TGTGCCAGCAGCTTCGGTGGCGGGATGAACACTGAAGCTTTCTTT; cdr3_aa: CASSFGGGMNTEAFF
j_call: TRBJ2-7; clone_size: .; v_call: TRBV10-3; d_call: .; cdr3_nt: TGTGCCATCAGTCGGGACCGACTAGGCCCCCACTACGAGCAGTACTTC; cdr3_aa: CAISRDRLGPHYEQYF
j_call: TRBJ1-6; clone_size: .; v_call: TRBV25-1; d_call: .; cdr3_nt: TGTGCCAGCAGTGATCAGGGGCTCAAAAATTCACCCCTCCACTTT; cdr3_aa: CASSDQGLKNSPLHF
j_call: TRBJ2-2; clone_size: .; v_call: TRBV19; d_call: TRBD1; cdr3_nt: TGTGCCAGTAGACAGGGGGCAAGAAACACCGGGGAGCTGTTTTTT; cdr3_aa: CASRQGARNTGELFF
j_call: TRBJ2-3; clone_size: .; v_call: TRBV7-9; d_call: TRBD2; cdr3_nt: TGTGCCAGCGGGCCCCTAGCGGGGGCCGTGGTAGATACGCAGTATTTT; cdr3_aa: CASGPLAGAVVDTQYF
j_call: TRBJ1-5; clone_size: .; v_call: TRBV28; d_call: .; cdr3_nt: TGTGCCAGCATGATGGGAGATATCAGCAATCAGCCCCAGCATTTT; cdr3_aa: CASMMGDISNQPQHF
j_call: TRBJ1-4; clone_size: .; v_call: TRBV5-8; d_call: .; cdr3_nt: TGTGCCAGCAGCTTGGGACATGCAACTAATGAAAAACTGTTTTTT; cdr3_aa: CASSLGHATNEKLFF
j_call: TRBJ1-4; clone_size: few; v_call: TRBV4-3; d_call: TRBD1; cdr3_nt: TGCGCCAGCGCTACAGGGGTCGGGAATGAAAAACTGTTTTTT; cdr3_aa: CASATGVGNEKLFF